These 25 T cell receptor beta chains were sequenced from one sample in a study of blood T cell repertoires in COVID-19. Clones were read by immunoSEQ multiplex PCR, and TCRdb kept only the in-frame ones, dropping some. This sample carries about 180,000 clones, 83% of them seen once, and the ten largest clones take 1.5%. The source material was peripheral blood. The receptors here all came from a human donor in a cohort sampled during active COVID-19.

This chain connects TRBV5-4 to TRBJ1-4; the match to TRBD1 covers 12 bases. Germline CDR1 reads SGHNT; CDR2 reads YYREEE (reference sequence). The CDR3 totals 18 residues. Trimming removed 3 bases from V and 8 bases from J; junction bases left unmatched: 14. The CDR3 region is CASSSSLGQGARGEKLFF. Written as DNA, the CDR3 is TGTGCCAGCAGCTCGTCCCTGGGACAGGGGGCGCGAGGGGAAAAACTGTTTTTT. Based on the CDR3 plus reference TRBV5-4 and TRBJ1-4, the full variable domain is ETGVTQSPTHLIKTRGQQVTLRCSSQSGHNTVSWYQQALGQGPQFIFQYYREEENGRGNFPPRFSGLQFPNYSSELNVNALELDDSALYLCASSSSLGQGARGEKLFFGSGTQLSVL.

J is TRBJ2-7 and V is TRBV11-1; 9 bases map to TRBD1. Germline CDR1 reads SGHAT; CDR2 reads FQDESV (reference sequence). The CDR3 is 15 residues long. Trimming cost V 4 bases and J 6 bases; bases outside gene matches: 10. In nucleotides, the CDR3 is TGTGCCAGCAGCTCTCCCGGGACAGGGAAAGGCGAGCAGTACTTC. It specifies CASSSPGTGKGEQYF.

The chain uses TRBV18 and TRBJ2-1; TRBD2 matches 9 bases. The CDR3 has 16 amino acids. J was trimmed by 2 bases and V by 3 bases; bases with no gene match: 5. Germline-derived CDR1 and CDR2 are KGHSH and LQKENI. CDR3 DNA sequence: TGTGCCAGCTCACCCGGACTAGCGAGAACCTACAATGAGCAGTTCTTC. Its translation: CASSPGLARTYNEQFF.

The gene calls are TRBV6-2 or TRBV6-3 and TRBJ1-2, with 8 positions matching TRBD1. With V trimmed by 6 bases and J by 2 bases, 11 bases remained unmatched. This CDR3 has 16 amino acids. The germline V gene encodes CDR1 MNHEY and CDR2 SVGEGT. The CDR3 nucleotides read TGTGCCAGCAGCCGGGACAGGCCCTTAACGAACTATGGCTACACCTTC. Translation: CASSRDRPLTNYGYTF.

J is TRBJ2-7 and V is TRBV4-1; 9 nucleotides match TRBD2. The CDR3 sequence is 15 residues long. Trimming at V came to 4 bases and at J to 0 bases, leaving 4 bases not matched to a gene. Germline V lookup: CDR1 MGHRA, CDR2 YSYEKL. CDR3 DNA: TGCGCCAGCAGCCTCAGCGGGAGGAGCTCCTACGAGCAGTACTTC. Residues: CASSLSGRSSYEQYF.

J is TRBJ2-2 and V is TRBV9; 10 nucleotides align to TRBD1. Germline V gene data show CDR1 as SGDLS and CDR2 as YYNGEE. V lost 1 base, J lost 7 bases, and 13 bases stayed unmatched. This CDR3 is 18 amino acids long. CDR3 DNA sequence: TGTGCCAGCAGCGTATTAAGAGGGGGGACAGGGGCGCTCGGGGAGCTGTTTTTT. Amino acids: CASSVLRGGTGALGELFF.

V gene TRBV19 combines with J gene TRBJ2-6, with D hard to call. The CDR3 has 16 amino acids. Deletions cut 5 bases from V and 5 bases from J, with 16 bases between. CDR1 and CDR2 from the germline V gene are LNHDA and SQIVND (reference sequence). CDR3 amino acids: CASSLGELSRANVLTF. The CDR3 region has the DNA TGTGCCAGTAGTCTCGGTGAGCTGTCAAGGGCCAACGTCCTGACTTTC. Together with reference TRBV19 and TRBJ2-6, the CDR3 gives the full variable domain: DGGITQSPKYLFRKEGQNVTLSCEQNLNHDAMYWYRQDPGQGLRLIYYSQIVNDFQKGDIAEGYSVSREKKESFPLTVTSAQKNPTAFYLCASSLGELSRANVLTFGAGSRLTVL.

The genes are TRBV6-5 and TRBJ2-7; 8 nucleotides line up with TRBD1. Germline CDR1 is MNHEY and CDR2 is SVGAGI. This CDR3 contains 15 residues. The trim removed 0 bases at V and 7 bases at J, leaving 8 bases unmatched. CDR3 sequence reads: CASSYSHQGAEEQYF. The CDR3 region has the DNA TGTGCCAGCAGTTACTCTCACCAGGGGGCGGAAGAGCAGTACTTC.

The V and J genes are TRBV9 and TRBJ1-4; 7 nucleotides line up with TRBD1. Germline loops: CDR1 SGDLS, CDR2 YYNGEE. Trimming removed 4 bases from V and 3 bases from J; junction bases left unmatched: 12. There are 17 residues in the CDR3. CDR3 residues: CASSPEGQTFANEKLFF. The CDR3, as DNA: TGTGCCAGCAGCCCCGAGGGACAGACCTTCGCTAATGAAAAACTGTTTTTT.

In DNA form, the CDR3 reads TGTGCCAGCAGTGAAGTATACAGGGTCAATCAGCCCCAGCATTTT. Translating it yields CASSEVYRVNQPQHF. The chain recombines TRBV6-1 with TRBJ1-5; tentative D call: TRBD1 (6 bases). From germline, CDR1 is MNHNS and CDR2 SASEGT. The CDR3 loop spans 15 amino acids. With 1 base removed from V and 3 bases from J, the gap between germline ends came to 10 bases.

This chain connects TRBV9 to TRBJ1-6; no definite D call. The CDR3 is 15 residues long. V lost 0 bases, J lost 6 bases, and 10 bases lay in between. Germline-derived CDR1 and CDR2 are SGDLS and YYNGEE. CDR3 in amino acids: CASSVEVTANSPLHF. The CDR3 bases are TGTGCCAGCAGCGTAGAAGTCACAGCTAATTCACCCCTCCACTTT.

The chain carries TRBV5-5 and TRBJ1-3; 9 nucleotides align to TRBD1. This CDR3 is built from 17 residues. The germline V gene has CDR1 SGHKS and CDR2 YYEKEE (reference sequence). V was clipped by 0 bases and J by 0 bases; unmatched bases: 4. The CDR3 DNA sequence: TGTGCCAGCAGCTTGGACAGGGGGCTAAGCTCTGGAAACACCATATATTTT. It codes for CASSLDRGLSSGNTIYF.

This clone was counted a few times. The J gene is TRBJ2-7, the V gene TRBV18; possible D gene TRBD2, 6 bases. Germline V gene data show CDR1 as KGHSH and CDR2 as LQKENI. This CDR3 has 14 amino acids. Between the trimmed V and J ends, which lost 3 bases and 0 bases, there was a span of 9 bases. The CDR3 coding sequence is TGTGCCAGCTCACCTAGCGGTGACTCCTACGAGCAGTACTTC. Protein product: CASSPSGDSYEQYF.

The chain carries TRBV28 and TRBJ2-7; D is ambiguous. Germline-derived CDR1 and CDR2 are MDHEN and SYDVKM. This CDR3 has 11 amino acids. V lost 5 bases, J lost 2 bases, and 4 bases lay in between. The CDR3 DNA reads as TGTGCCAGCAGTAGAGCCTACGAGCAGTACTTC. Translating it yields CASSRAYEQYF.

The V call is TRBV19, the J call TRBJ2-7; 9 nucleotides align to TRBD1. The CDR3 contains 16 residues. CDR1 is LNHDA and CDR2 is SQIVND in the germline V gene (reference sequence). The trim removed 5 bases at V and 5 bases at J, leaving 13 bases unmatched. DNA for the CDR3: TGTGCCAGTAGTGCTTCCGGGGGGACAGGGAGGCACGAGCAGTACTTC. This translates into CASSASGGTGRHEQYF.

This chain connects TRBV28 to TRBJ1-5; TRBD1 matches at 8 bases. The V gene end was trimmed by 6 bases and the J gene end by 6 bases; junction bases not matched to a gene: 7. The CDR3 runs 14 residues. Germline assignment: CDR1 MDHEN and CDR2 SYDVKM. CDR3 coding DNA: TGTGCCAGCAGCACCTCGGGGACAGGTCAGCCCCAGCATTTT. Translated: CASSTSGTGQPQHF.

The chain has TRBV6-2 or TRBV6-3 and TRBJ2-5; maybe TRBD1 (5 bases). The CDR3 has 13 amino acids. Trimming removed 2 bases at V and 6 bases at J, with 10 bases between. Germline CDR1 MNHEY, CDR2 SVGEGT. The CDR3 DNA sequence: TGTGCCAGCAGTTACGTAGGGGCACAGACCCAGTACTTC. It yields the protein CASSYVGAQTQYF.

The gene calls are TRBV6-5 and TRBJ2-7; 7 positions agree with TRBD1. Trimming at V came to 4 bases and at J to 7 bases, leaving 7 bases not matched to a gene. Germline CDR1 reads MNHEY; CDR2 reads SVGAGI. The CDR3 spans 13 residues. As DNA, the CDR3 is TGTGCCAGCAGTTTCTTAGACAGGGAGGAGCAGTACTTC. It encodes CASSFLDREEQYF.

This clone came up many times. CDR3: CASSIDPRRTGQGFYEQYF. In nucleotides, the CDR3 is TGTGCCAGTAGTATAGATCCCAGAAGGACGGGACAGGGGTTCTACGAGCAGTACTTC. The chain is built from TRBV19 and TRBJ2-7, with 10 bases lining up with TRBD1. V dropped 0 bases and J dropped 3; count of bases not matched to a gene: 14. Germline assignment: CDR1 LNHDA and CDR2 SQIVND (reference sequence). This CDR3 has 19 amino acids.

The genes are TRBV4-3 and TRBJ2-1, with 8 bases fitting TRBD1. The germline V gene encodes CDR1 LGHNA and CDR2 YSLEER. V lost 4 bases, J lost 9 bases, and 11 bases stayed unmatched. This CDR3 has 15 amino acids. The CDR3 protein is CASSPGGRGPSEQFF. CDR3 in DNA: TGCGCCAGCAGCCCCGGGGGCAGGGGGCCTTCTGAGCAGTTCTTC.

The chain is built from TRBV10-1 and TRBJ1-1, with a tentative D call TRBD1 (5 bases). CDR3 length: 15 residues. Per germline, CDR1 WNHNN and CDR2 SYGVQD (reference sequence). Trimming stripped 5 bases from V and 0 bases from J, with 13 bases between. The DNA for the CDR3 is TGCGCCAGCAGTTTCTCGACAGAGATGAACACTGAAGCTTTCTTT. This translates into CASSFSTEMNTEAFF.

This chain uses TRBV19 with TRBJ2-3; weak D call: TRBD1 (6 bases). Germline CDR1 reads LNHDA; CDR2 reads SQIVND (reference sequence). Deletions cut 4 bases from V and 2 bases from J, with 19 bases between. This CDR3 has 17 residues. This CDR3 is CASSSNRVPPFTDTQYF. The CDR3, as DNA: TGTGCCAGTAGTAGCAACAGGGTACCACCGTTCACAGATACGCAGTATTTT.

The chain recombines TRBV29-1 with TRBJ2-2; the match to TRBD2 covers 9 bases. The germline gives CDR1 SQVTM, CDR2 ANQGSEA. Trimming took 7 bases from V and 1 from J; bases not matched to a gene: 7. This CDR3 has 15 amino acids. The CDR3 nucleotides are TGCAGCGCCGAGACTAGCGGAGGGAACACCGGGGAGCTGTTTTTT. This sequence encodes CSAETSGGNTGELFF.

This chain connects TRBV7-9 to TRBJ2-7; a possible D gene is TRBD2 (7 bases). Per the germline V gene, CDR1 is SEHNR and CDR2 is FQNEAQ (reference sequence). The CDR3 is made up of 17 amino acids. V lost 5 bases, J lost 0 bases, and 20 bases lay in between. The CDR3 nucleotides read TGTGCCAGCAGCCCGCCGGAGGGGGGGCGGAGCTCCTACGAGCAGTACTTC. Its protein product is CASSPPEGGRSSYEQYF.

This clone has a handful of counts. The chain combines TRBV2 with TRBJ2-1; 13 bases are a match to TRBD2. Germline lookup yields CDR1 SNHLY and CDR2 FYNNEI. The CDR3 contains 16 residues. V shed 4 bases, J shed 3 bases, and the junction held 3 bases outside the gene matches. The CDR3 here is CASSGTSGSVYNEQFF. The CDR3 DNA reads TGTGCCAGCAGTGGGACTAGCGGGAGCGTCTACAATGAGCAGTTCTTC.